This TCR beta chain emerged from a study of T cell responses to AZD1222 COVID-19 vaccine. The protocol was immunoSEQ multiplex PCR, while the TCRdb copy is restricted to in-frame clones and leaves out a portion. The sample includes about 140,000 clones, 92% seen only once; the top ten take 3% to 4.5%. With 5 bases clipped from V and 2 bases from J, the junction kept 7 bases outside the gene matches. Germline V CDR1 and CDR2: MDHEN, SYDVKM. This CDR3 contains 17 residues. The source is an adult who received the AZD1222 COVID-19 vaccine. The sequencing used peripheral blood, collected 28 days after the second AZD1222 dose. V and J are TRBV28 and TRBJ2-3; 13 nucleotides align to TRBD2. The CDR3, as DNA: TGTGCCAGCAGTCTGGGGACTAGCGGGACACTCACAGATACGCAGTATTTT. This translates into CASSLGTSGTLTDTQYF.